This TCR beta chain came from a study of T cell responses to AZD1222 COVID-19 vaccine. Study conclusions and caveats: White British ancestry dominated among donors, who included more females, and clonal diversity was possibly underestimated. Regions 160-218 and 743-854 dominated among vaccine-associated CD4 TCRs spanning spike.

Measured with immunoSEQ multiplex PCR; TCRdb has only the in-frame clones, and not every one. This table has fewer than 250,000 clones, roughly 91% appearing once. Concerning this clone itself: Its specificity is not known.

The CDR3 is made up of 14 amino acids. CDR1 MNHEY and CDR2 SVGAGI come from the germline V gene. Unmatched junction bases numbered 6, after V lost 7 bases and J lost 1 base. The receptor comes from an adult in good health. The rearrangement uses TRBV6-5 and TRBJ1-1; the match to TRBD1 covers 7 bases. Sequenced here: peripheral blood, sampled on day 0 of MenACWY control vaccination. DNA for the CDR3: TGTGCCAGCATGATCCCAGGGGGGAACACTGAAGCTTTCTTT. This translates into CASMIPGGNTEAFF.